This T cell receptor (beta chain) was sequenced in a study of blood T cell repertoires in COVID-19. Study-wide context: T cells, B-cell-depleted T cells, or PBMCs supplied cDNA or gDNA.

Germline loops: CDR1 SNHLY, CDR2 FYNNEI. V was trimmed by 6 bases and J by 0 bases, leaving 17 bases between them. The CDR3 runs 16 residues. In the original workflow: The assay estimated nucleated cells by amplifying reference gene primers. Data came from immunoSEQ multiplex PCR; TCRdb stores just in-frame clones and leaves some out. The DNA gave D and trimming, while V, J and clone size come from that table. The table includes 300,000 or so clones, 80% to 90% detected once. The rearrangement links TRBV2 to TRBJ1-2; D is possibly TRBD1 (5 bases). Sample: peripheral blood. This clonotype originated in a woman aged 45 to 65 with acute or convalescent COVID-19. This CDR3 is CASRGLGGGTNYGYTF. The CDR3 DNA follows: TGTGCCAGCAGAGGCCTTGGGGGAGGTACTAACTATGGCTACACCTTC.